A selection of T cell receptor beta chains follows, all from one sample in a study of blood T cell repertoires in COVID-19. This table comes from immunoSEQ multiplex PCR, and its TCRdb copy is limited to in-frame clones, with some not included. The sample lists tens of thousands of clones, around 90% occurring once. The sample taken for sequencing was peripheral blood. The source of these receptors is a man aged 65-85 years with acute or convalescent COVID-19. The CDR3 runs from the conserved cysteine through the conserved F or W. The D gene is left open where the match is weak. Clone size is not always given. Where it is, it says once, few, many or a class for expanded clones.

j_call: TRBJ2-6; v_call: TRBV18; clone_size: .; d_call: .; cdr3_aa: CASSPRQDSGANVLTF; cdr3_nt: TGTGCCAGCTCACCGAGACAGGACTCTGGGGCCAACGTCCTGACTTTC
j_call: TRBJ2-7; v_call: TRBV10-3; clone_size: .; d_call: TRBD2; cdr3_aa: CAISRTSGGYEQYF; cdr3_nt: TGTGCCATCAGTAGGACTAGCGGAGGCTACGAGCAGTACTTC
j_call: TRBJ1-4; v_call: TRBV4-3; clone_size: once; d_call: .; cdr3_aa: CASSQDPRGTNEKLFF; cdr3_nt: TGCGCCAGCAGCCAAGATCCTAGGGGAACTAATGAAAAACTGTTTTTT
j_call: TRBJ2-7; v_call: TRBV6-2/TRBV6-3; clone_size: once; d_call: .; cdr3_aa: CASSYTEQYF; cdr3_nt: TGTGCCAGCAGTTACACAGAGCAGTACTTC
j_call: TRBJ1-1; v_call: TRBV7-3; clone_size: .; d_call: .; cdr3_aa: CASSLIGIENTEAFF; cdr3_nt: TGTGCCAGCAGCTTAATTGGCATTGAGAACACTGAAGCTTTCTTT
j_call: TRBJ1-1; v_call: TRBV7-3; clone_size: .; d_call: .; cdr3_aa: CASSYGGNTEAFF; cdr3_nt: TGTGCCAGCAGTTACGGGGGGAACACTGAAGCTTTCTTT
j_call: TRBJ1-2; v_call: TRBV6-5; clone_size: .; d_call: .; cdr3_aa: CASSPSRRVHGYTF; cdr3_nt: TGTGCCAGCAGTCCGTCCCGTAGAGTCCACGGTTACACCTTC
j_call: TRBJ1-5; v_call: TRBV28; clone_size: once; d_call: .; cdr3_aa: CASSSGNQPQHF; cdr3_nt: TGTGCCAGCAGTTCGGGCAATCAGCCCCAGCATTTT
j_call: TRBJ1-2; v_call: TRBV13; clone_size: .; d_call: TRBD1; cdr3_aa: CASSREQGYYGYTF; cdr3_nt: TGTGCCAGCAGCAGGGAACAGGGGTACTATGGCTACACCTTC
j_call: TRBJ2-2; v_call: TRBV11-2; clone_size: .; d_call: TRBD1; cdr3_aa: CASSTRTGNTGELFF; cdr3_nt: TGTGCCAGCAGTACCCGGACAGGGAACACCGGGGAGCTGTTTTTT
j_call: TRBJ2-3; v_call: TRBV7-9; clone_size: once; d_call: TRBD1; cdr3_aa: CASSLQGADTDTQYF; cdr3_nt: TGTGCCAGCAGCCTACAGGGGGCTGACACAGATACGCAGTATTTT
j_call: TRBJ1-3; v_call: TRBV6-5; clone_size: .; d_call: .; cdr3_aa: CASSSTRRGSGNTIYF; cdr3_nt: TGTGCCAGCAGTTCCACTCGTCGGGGGTCCGGAAACACCATATATTTT
j_call: TRBJ2-1; v_call: TRBV3-1/TRBV3-2; clone_size: .; d_call: .; cdr3_aa: CASSQDGGGWTEQFF; cdr3_nt: TGTGCCAGCAGCCAAGACGGCGGGGGCTGGACTGAGCAGTTCTTC
j_call: TRBJ1-2; v_call: TRBV28; clone_size: .; d_call: TRBD1; cdr3_aa: CASSLGTGLSYGYTF; cdr3_nt: TGTGCCAGCAGTTTAGGGACAGGGCTTTCCTATGGCTACACCTTC
j_call: TRBJ2-1; v_call: TRBV5-6; clone_size: .; d_call: .; cdr3_aa: CASTFTGDEQFF; cdr3_nt: TGTGCCAGCACCTTTACGGGAGATGAGCAGTTCTTC
j_call: TRBJ1-4; v_call: TRBV29-1; clone_size: .; d_call: TRBD1; cdr3_aa: CSGKQGTYEKLFF; cdr3_nt: TGCAGCGGGAAACAGGGGACTTATGAAAAACTGTTTTTT
j_call: TRBJ1-4; v_call: TRBV6-6; clone_size: .; d_call: .; cdr3_aa: CASSLDGEWNEKLFF; cdr3_nt: TGTGCCAGCAGCCTTGACGGGGAATGGAATGAAAAACTGTTTTTT
j_call: TRBJ2-1; v_call: TRBV6-4; clone_size: .; d_call: .; cdr3_aa: CASSLSVSSYNEQFF; cdr3_nt: TGTGCCAGCAGCCTTAGCGTCTCATCTTACAATGAGCAGTTCTTC
j_call: TRBJ2-3; v_call: TRBV6-2/TRBV6-3; clone_size: .; d_call: TRBD2; cdr3_aa: CASSYSSSGRALSTDTQYF; cdr3_nt: TGTGCCAGCAGTTACTCGTCCAGCGGGAGGGCCCTAAGCACAGATACGCAGTATTTT
j_call: TRBJ2-1; v_call: TRBV5-8; clone_size: once; d_call: TRBD2; cdr3_aa: CASSPGLGGSSYNEQFF; cdr3_nt: TGTGCCAGCAGCCCGGGACTGGGCGGGAGCTCCTACAATGAGCAGTTCTTC
j_call: TRBJ1-2; v_call: TRBV27; clone_size: .; d_call: .; cdr3_aa: CASSSPGLNGGYTF; cdr3_nt: TGTGCCAGCAGCTCCCCAGGTCTTAACGGTGGCTACACCTTC
j_call: TRBJ1-6; v_call: TRBV6-5; clone_size: .; d_call: TRBD1; cdr3_aa: CASSYSHRGDSPLHF; cdr3_nt: TGTGCCAGCAGTTACTCGCACAGGGGGGACTCACCCCTCCACTTT
j_call: TRBJ2-1; v_call: TRBV19; clone_size: .; d_call: .; cdr3_aa: CASRGNRVNYNEQFF; cdr3_nt: TGTGCCAGTAGGGGGAACAGGGTTAACTACAATGAGCAGTTCTTC
j_call: TRBJ2-2; v_call: TRBV7-2; clone_size: .; d_call: .; cdr3_aa: CASSWNYAGELFF; cdr3_nt: TGTGCCAGCAGCTGGAACTACGCCGGGGAGCTGTTTTTT
j_call: TRBJ2-3; v_call: TRBV7-3; clone_size: .; d_call: TRBD2; cdr3_aa: CASSTGLAGADTQYF; cdr3_nt: TGTGCCAGCAGTACCGGACTAGCGGGAGCAGATACGCAGTATTTT
j_call: TRBJ1-6; v_call: TRBV15; clone_size: .; d_call: .; cdr3_aa: CATSRGNRLNSPLHF; cdr3_nt: TGTGCCACCAGCAGAGGGAACAGGTTGAATTCACCCCTCCACTTT
j_call: TRBJ2-1; v_call: TRBV2; clone_size: .; d_call: .; cdr3_aa: CASSEELFGNNEQFF; cdr3_nt: TGTGCCAGCAGTGAAGAACTATTCGGAAACAATGAGCAGTTCTTC
j_call: TRBJ1-2; v_call: TRBV20-1; clone_size: .; d_call: .; cdr3_aa: CSARVEFGYTF; cdr3_nt: TGCAGTGCCCGGGTGGAGTTTGGCTACACCTTC
j_call: TRBJ1-4; v_call: TRBV7-7; clone_size: .; d_call: .; cdr3_aa: CASSLLRGGGEKLFF; cdr3_nt: TGTGCCAGCAGCCTACTGCGCGGGGGAGGGGAAAAACTGTTTTTT
j_call: TRBJ2-5; v_call: TRBV5-1; clone_size: .; d_call: .; cdr3_aa: CASSLFGGREETQYF; cdr3_nt: TGCGCCAGCAGCTTGTTCGGGGGGCGAGAAGAGACCCAGTACTTC
j_call: TRBJ1-1; v_call: TRBV19; clone_size: once; d_call: TRBD1; cdr3_aa: CASGQGLNTEAFF; cdr3_nt: TGTGCCAGTGGACAGGGATTGAACACTGAAGCTTTCTTT
j_call: TRBJ1-5; v_call: TRBV5-8; clone_size: .; d_call: TRBD1; cdr3_aa: CASSYRGPDQPQHF; cdr3_nt: TGTGCCAGCAGCTACAGGGGACCGGATCAGCCCCAGCATTTT
j_call: TRBJ1-2; v_call: TRBV18; clone_size: .; d_call: .; cdr3_aa: CASSPLRDDYGYTF; cdr3_nt: TGTGCCAGCTCACCACTGCGGGATGACTATGGCTACACCTTC
j_call: TRBJ2-5; v_call: TRBV7-8; clone_size: .; d_call: TRBD2; cdr3_aa: CASSRKGLAGGPSETQYF; cdr3_nt: TGTGCCAGCAGCCGAAAAGGACTAGCGGGAGGGCCCTCGGAGACCCAGTACTTC
j_call: TRBJ1-2; v_call: TRBV7-2; clone_size: few; d_call: .; cdr3_aa: CASSLGDTGLGYTF; cdr3_nt: TGTGCCAGCAGCTTAGGGGACACGGGCCTTGGCTACACCTTC
j_call: TRBJ2-1; v_call: TRBV7-9; clone_size: .; d_call: .; cdr3_aa: CASSPPSNFDEQFF; cdr3_nt: TGTGCCAGCAGCCCCCCCAGTAATTTCGATGAGCAGTTCTTC
j_call: TRBJ1-5; v_call: TRBV18; clone_size: .; d_call: .; cdr3_aa: CASSPSDPRGNQPQHF; cdr3_nt: TGTGCCAGCTCACCCAGTGATCCGAGGGGCAATCAGCCCCAGCATTTT
j_call: TRBJ2-4; v_call: TRBV7-9; clone_size: .; d_call: TRBD2; cdr3_aa: CASSLAGAGGDKNIQYF; cdr3_nt: TGTGCCAGCAGCTTAGCGGGGGCGGGAGGGGACAAAAACATTCAGTACTTC
j_call: TRBJ2-7; v_call: TRBV14; clone_size: .; d_call: .; cdr3_aa: CASKEQADSYEQYF; cdr3_nt: TGTGCCAGCAAGGAGCAAGCGGACTCCTACGAGCAGTACTTC
j_call: TRBJ1-6; v_call: TRBV5-4; clone_size: .; d_call: .; cdr3_aa: CASSSGGSSYNSPLHF; cdr3_nt: TGTGCCAGCAGTTCTGGTGGTAGCTCCTATAATTCACCCCTCCACTTT
j_call: TRBJ2-2; v_call: TRBV7-3; clone_size: .; d_call: .; cdr3_aa: CASSFRDGGTGELFF; cdr3_nt: TGTGCCAGCAGCTTCCGGGATGGTGGGACCGGGGAGCTGTTTTTT
j_call: TRBJ2-7; v_call: TRBV6-5; clone_size: .; d_call: TRBD1; cdr3_aa: CASSYGGQGPSYEQYF; cdr3_nt: TGTGCCAGCAGTTACGGGGGACAGGGCCCCTCCTACGAGCAGTACTTC
j_call: TRBJ1-2; v_call: TRBV6-6; clone_size: .; d_call: .; cdr3_aa: CATSGGAQNYGYTF; cdr3_nt: TGTGCCACCTCAGGAGGGGCGCAGAACTATGGCTACACCTTC
j_call: TRBJ1-2; v_call: TRBV3-1/TRBV3-2; clone_size: .; d_call: .; cdr3_aa: CASSRTQGRWYGYTF; cdr3_nt: TGTGCCAGCAGCCGCACTCAGGGGCGTTGGTATGGCTACACCTTC
j_call: TRBJ2-1; v_call: TRBV12-5; clone_size: .; d_call: TRBD2; cdr3_aa: CASEWGLATAEQFF; cdr3_nt: TGTGCTAGTGAATGGGGACTAGCGACAGCTGAGCAGTTCTTC
j_call: TRBJ1-5; v_call: TRBV4-3; clone_size: .; d_call: .; cdr3_aa: CASSRNRLANQPQHF; cdr3_nt: TGCGCCAGCAGCCGCAATCGGTTAGCCAATCAGCCCCAGCATTTT
j_call: TRBJ2-1; v_call: TRBV5-1; clone_size: .; d_call: TRBD1; cdr3_aa: CASSGDRGIEQFF; cdr3_nt: TGCGCCAGCAGCGGGGACAGGGGGATTGAGCAGTTCTTC
j_call: TRBJ2-5; v_call: TRBV7-2; clone_size: .; d_call: TRBD2; cdr3_aa: CASKTSGPQETQYF; cdr3_nt: TGTGCCAGCAAAACTAGCGGGCCTCAAGAGACCCAGTACTTC
j_call: TRBJ1-1; v_call: TRBV27; clone_size: once; d_call: .; cdr3_aa: CASSPLTGVRGNTEAFF; cdr3_nt: TGTGCCAGCAGTCCCCTGACGGGGGTCCGGGGGAACACTGAAGCTTTCTTT
j_call: TRBJ2-7; v_call: TRBV6-5; clone_size: .; d_call: .; cdr3_aa: CASSREVGYEQYF; cdr3_nt: TGTGCCAGCAGTCGCGAGGTGGGCTACGAGCAGTACTTC
j_call: TRBJ2-7; v_call: TRBV2; clone_size: .; d_call: TRBD1; cdr3_aa: CASSRDRGPAYEQYF; cdr3_nt: TGTGCCAGCAGTAGGGACAGGGGGCCCGCCTACGAGCAGTACTTC
j_call: TRBJ2-5; v_call: TRBV19; clone_size: .; d_call: .; cdr3_aa: CASSWARGPGETQYF; cdr3_nt: TGTGCCAGTAGTTGGGCGCGGGGGCCGGGGGAGACCCAGTACTTC
j_call: TRBJ2-7; v_call: TRBV28; clone_size: once; d_call: TRBD2; cdr3_aa: CASSPNRLADLRGQYF; cdr3_nt: TGTGCCAGCAGTCCGAACCGACTAGCGGACCTACGAGGGCAGTACTTC
j_call: TRBJ2-5; v_call: TRBV6-1; clone_size: .; d_call: .; cdr3_aa: CASSESMAGIGETQYF; cdr3_nt: TGTGCCAGCAGTGAATCGATGGCGGGAATCGGAGAGACCCAGTACTTC
j_call: TRBJ1-2; v_call: TRBV28; clone_size: .; d_call: TRBD1; cdr3_aa: CASSLPSTGTYGYTF; cdr3_nt: TGTGCCAGCAGTTTACCCTCGACAGGGACCTATGGCTACACCTTC